This TCR beta chain derives from a study of cytomegalovirus exposure and HLA in healthy donors (TCRdb year 2017). Some background on the complete study: An earlier analysis of some 500 of the donors reported 250 to 300 Gb of sequence data and some 100 million unique TCR beta sequences from some 180 million T cells. An early release that covered about 600 HLA-typed donors contained about 300 gigabases of sequencing data and 65 million to 100 million unique TCR sequences. Of the roughly 420 genotyped donors, 80% to 90% were placed in the genetic ancestry cluster associated with self-reported Caucasian donors. The study aimed to test whether cataloging public T cell receptors could reveal signatures of past pathogen exposure. The study used immunosequencing to profile the T cell repertoires of several hundred subjects and linked those repertoires to cytomegalovirus serostatus. In addition to the first cohort of 666 subjects, a separate validation cohort of 120 different subjects was used. To predict cytomegalovirus infection status, the study combined high-throughput TCR immunosequencing, statistical association of individual TCRs with disease status, and machine learning. To study patterns of TCR occurrence, a later analysis re-analyzed previously published TCR beta repertoires from 700 or so donors and added high-resolution HLA genotyping. The later analysis used no new phenotypic data to find candidate immune exposures, relying instead on TCR beta sequences and their occurrence across donors. An earlier analysis of a few hundred of the donors applied high-throughput TCR beta sequencing to assess whether each TCR beta V gene segment acted as functional or pseudogenic. Donor age, sex, ethnicity and CMV serostatus were compiled together with the repertoire data. Genome-wide SNP genotypes for about three fifths of the roughly 700 donors were used in a later genetic analysis, which treated that subset as a discovery cohort. Every discovery cohort repertoire had been produced on one sequencing platform. HLA typing included class I and class II loci at four-digit resolution. Typing coverage differed by locus: A, B, C, DRB1 and DQB1 were typed in roughly 629-640 donors, DQA1 in 522, DPA1 in some 570, and DPB1 in roughly 450. Because of strong linkage in the cohort, a few DR-DQ haplotypes were treated as single units for association and clustering. On average, 235,054 unique TCR beta nucleotide sequences were sequenced per donor among 398 genotyped donors of the cohort, with roughly 19% of those sequences being non-productive. The paper as a whole reports these results and caveats: It was suggested by the authors that the approach could potentially be generalized to other disease states and immunological phenotypes. Strong co-occurrence of HLA alleles, especially DR and DQ, made assigning TCR associations to individual alleles difficult. In a later analysis, TCR association rates were found to vary across HLA loci, with the most associated TCRs seen for DRB1 alleles and the fewest for HLA-C alleles. A group of highly shared sequence variants was considered likely to be a technical artifact of the sequencing pipeline. The only immune exposure information available for the cohort was CMV serostatus. Correlated functional status among segregating V segments might reflect linkage disequilibrium, but an unknown experimental factor could not be ruled out. The presence/absence analyses assumed that sequencing depth was roughly uniform across donors, and that assumption may not be true. A few of the identified cytomegalovirus-associated TCR beta chains were confirmed in vitro to be specific for cytomegalovirus antigens. An association between a missense DCLRE1C variant and V-gene and J-gene trimming of TCR beta chains was found in a later genetic analysis and replicated in an independent cohort. In an earlier analysis of roughly 500 of the donors, most TCR beta V segments appeared in productive rearrangements about 90% or about 30% of the time, broadly matching IMGT annotations. Compared with equally common non-associated chains, HLA-associated TCR beta chains in a later analysis were more clonally expanded and had lower generation probabilities. A further reported finding was that TCR beta sequences accurately predicted the HLA-A and HLA-B alleles for most subjects in the first cohort. This cohort had only TCR beta chains sequenced, and the lack of alpha or paired-chain data limited which features could be detected. The earlier analysis of some 540 of the donors excluded approximately 15 rarely observed V segments, including chromosome 9 orphons, because counts were too low. According to a later genetic analysis, donors in an Asian-associated ancestry cluster had fewer N-insertions in productive TCRs than the roughly 660-donor mean. The classifier was reported to diagnose cytomegalovirus status with high specificity and sensitivity in both the original and validation cohorts. Most CMV-associated TCR beta chains appeared to be HLA-restricted in a later analysis, and the HLA associations seemed to be driven largely by CMV exposure. Most TCR sequences were seen in very few donors, while some public TCRs were found in many individuals. Because some donors lacked HLA typing at each locus, the association tests relied only on the typed subset. Specific HLA alleles were associated with roughly 17,000 TCR beta sequences at a false discovery rate of 0.05 in a later analysis. The study gave a list of about 160 TCR beta chains associated with cytomegalovirus. In a later analysis, several top co-occurrence clusters were reported to appear linked to parvovirus B19, influenza, CMV and Epstein-Barr virus.

The cohort consisted of hundreds of healthy bone marrow donors. Cohort members were all nominally healthy when sampled, although unrecorded immune exposures were likely present. The donor tested CMV seropositive and was one of the 289 seropositive cohort members. A peripheral blood sample was provided by each donor, and peripheral blood mononuclear cells were used for TCR beta sequencing. The Qiagen DNeasy Blood Extraction Kit was used to extract genomic DNA from the blood cell samples. A few counts support this clone. Its antigen specificity is not known. Per-base quality was not reported, and no clone a single base away is much larger than it. The protocol used for the library was the immunoSEQ multiplex PCR assay. The multiplex PCR relied on a mix of 60 forward primers for TCR Vbeta segments and 13 reverse primers for TCR Jbeta segments. Amplification of the CDR3 region of rearranged TCR beta genes was performed with a multiplex PCR assay on genomic DNA. On the Illumina HiSeq System, the amplified TCR beta libraries were sequenced as 87-base-pair reads. The original methods were these. In a later analysis, tens of millions of unique TCR beta chains were counted across the approximately 640 repertoires, and approximately 11 million of these chains were shared by at least two donors. A nearest-neighbor algorithm error-corrected the raw reads and collapsed the reads into unique sequences, merging closely related sequences to remove PCR and sequencing errors. Alignment of CDR3 sequences to IMGT reference sequences was used to assign V, D and J gene segments. For a sequence to be retained, at least a six-nucleotide match to both a V gene segment and a J gene segment was required. Rearrangements were classified as productive when the CDR3 lacked stop codons and remained in frame with V and J, and all other rearrangements were classified as non-productive. Following IMGT convention, CDR3 was defined as the stretch from the second conserved V-encoded cysteine up to the conserved J-encoded phenylalanine. Sequences without an unambiguous match to a single V gene segment were excluded from the earlier analysis of over 500 of the donors. An earlier analysis of just under 600 of the donors called V segments functional above 56.7% productive rearrangements and segregating when the between-donor standard deviation exceeded 5%. A statistical classification framework was built to diagnose cytomegalovirus status from the catalog of TCR beta chain sequences. In a later analysis, V and J genes were assigned by comparing TCR nucleotide sequences against IMGT/GENE-DB human TR gene sequences. In a later analysis, CDR3 sequences and most-parsimonious VDJ recombination scenarios were assigned using the TCRdist pipeline. A later analysis defined each TCR beta chain by its CDR3 amino acid sequence plus V-gene family, and excluded reads lacking a unique V-gene family. In a later analysis, some 600 highly shared, low-generation-probability nucleotide sequences were removed to address suspected cross-contamination and a sequencing artifact. In a later analysis, a clonal expansion index for each public chain was calculated from normalized within-repertoire ranks of inferred template counts. In a later analysis, generation probabilities were computed with a VDJ recombination model fitted to out-of-frame rearrangements, and the resulting probabilities were checked against IGoR. In a later analysis, TCR-TCR, TCR-HLA and TCR-CMV co-occurrence was scored with hypergeometric tests, and a repertoire-size bias correction was applied to TCR pairs. In a later analysis, false discovery rates were estimated by permuting HLA or CMV assignments 20 times. A later analysis grouped co-occurring TCRs with DBSCAN, adding TCRdist sequence similarity when clustering within HLA-allele-positive subsets. Repertoires with fewer than 30,000 or more than 120,000 public chains, plus five repertoires with anomalous nucleotide sharing, were excluded from co-occurrence clustering. The clones in this table, taken by TCRdb from immuneACCESS, are in-frame only. Not every clone is retained; where verified, under half of the shortfall comes from an unresolved V gene, and the cause of the rest is unknown. V and J calls and clone size come straight from that table; D and trimming were deduced from the DNA. The sample table lists roughly 63,000 clones, around 68% of them with a count of one. Of the sample, around 27% is held by the ten largest clones.

The sample was PBMCs. The receptor was derived from a man aged 45-65 years in good health and CMV-seropositive.

This receptor carries the CDR3 CASSLARETEAFF. The sequenced DNA: TGTGCCAGCAGCTTAGCGAGGGAGACTGAAGCTTTCTTT. The rearrangement combines TRBV7-2 with TRBJ1-1; the D segment cannot be called with confidence. There are 13 amino acids in the CDR3, from cysteine to phenylalanine inclusive. Kept here is only the CDR3 DNA, which spans 39 bases and is read in frame from base 1. CDR1 and CDR2, per the germline V gene, are SGHTA and FQGNSA. The junction shows trimming of 0 bases on V and 5 bases on J, plus 7 bases between the germline ends.